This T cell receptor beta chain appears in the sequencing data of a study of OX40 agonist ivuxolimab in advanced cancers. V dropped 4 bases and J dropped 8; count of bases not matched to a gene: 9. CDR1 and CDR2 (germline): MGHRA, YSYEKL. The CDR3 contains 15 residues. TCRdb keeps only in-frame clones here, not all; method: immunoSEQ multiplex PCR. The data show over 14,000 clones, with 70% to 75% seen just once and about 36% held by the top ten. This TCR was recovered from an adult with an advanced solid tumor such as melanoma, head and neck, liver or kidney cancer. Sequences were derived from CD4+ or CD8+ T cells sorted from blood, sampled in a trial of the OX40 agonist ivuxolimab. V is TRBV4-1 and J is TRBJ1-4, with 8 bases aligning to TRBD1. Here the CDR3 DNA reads TGCGCCAGCAGCCCTACAGGGGGTTCTGGGGAAAAACTGTTTTTT. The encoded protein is CASSPTGGSGEKLFF.